These T cell receptor beta chains were read from a single sample in a study of CD8 T cells in ankylosing spondylitis. TCRdb re-derived calls from the 5' RACE reads in MiXCR, one entry per CDR3 protein. The sample lists 150,000 to 200,000 distinct CDR3 sequences, around a sixth occurring once. Material: blood, either unsorted or a sorted T cell fraction (not recorded which). Receptors originate from a male donor under 30 with ankylosing spondylitis or in good health (not recorded which). Each CDR3 is given with its conserved first and last residue. Fields, in order: J gene, V gene, D gene, clone size, CDR3 DNA, CDR3 protein. D genes are given only for firm matches. Some rows have no size entry. The others give once, few or many, or a class for an expanded clone.

TRBJ1-3 TRBV12-3/TRBV12-4 TRBD1 many TGTGCCAGCAGCCCGACAGGGGGCATCACTGGAAACACCATATATTTT CASSPTGGITGNTIYF
TRBJ1-2 TRBV28 - - TGTGCCAGCAGTACCCTCGGAGAGGTTTCTGGCTACACCTTC CASSTLGEVSGYTF
TRBJ1-4 TRBV7-2 - - TGTGCCAGCAGCCCCGAAGGCGCCTTGCTGACGAAACTGTTTTTT CASSPEGALLTKLFF
TRBJ1-1 TRBV19 TRBD1 few TGTGCCAGTTCCCCCGGGACAGGCTACACTGAAGCTTTCTTT CASSPGTGYTEAFF
TRBJ1-1 TRBV7-8 - many TGTGCCAGCAGCCCGAACAGCGTAGGGGTTCAGGACACTGAAGCTTTCTTT CASSPNSVGVQDTEAFF
TRBJ2-4 TRBV13 - many TGTGCCAGCAGCCCGACCTCGGCAAACATTCAGTACTTC CASSPTSANIQYF
TRBJ2-5 TRBV7-2 TRBD2 few TGTGCCAGCAGCTTAGCCCGGGGACTATCACAAGAGACCCAGTACTTC CASSLARGLSQETQYF
TRBJ2-1 TRBV5-1 - many TGCGCCAGCAGCTTAAAGGGACTGCCAGGGGGTGAGCAGTTCTTC CASSLKGLPGGEQFF
TRBJ2-2 TRBV15 - many TGTGCCACCAGGGAGGCGAACACCGGGGAGCTGTTTTTT CATREANTGELFF
TRBJ2-1 TRBV7-2 - many TGTGCCAGCAGCTTCAGCCTTAACGACAATGAGCAGTTCTTC CASSFSLNDNEQFF
TRBJ2-2 TRBV19 - - TGTGCCAGTAGTATTGTTCTGCGGGGCACCGGGGAGCTGTTTTTT CASSIVLRGTGELFF
TRBJ2-7 TRBV7-6 TRBD2 - TGTGCCAGCAGCTATGGGACTAGCGACTACGAGCAGTACTTC CASSYGTSDYEQYF
TRBJ2-2 TRBV12-3/TRBV12-4 TRBD1 many TGTGCCAGCAGTTTGGGACAGGGGGACACCGGGGAGCTGTTTTTT CASSLGQGDTGELFF
TRBJ1-5 TRBV10-3 TRBD1 few TGTGCCATCAGCCGGGACAGGGAACAGCCCCAGCATTTT CAISRDREQPQHF
TRBJ2-3 TRBV12-3/TRBV12-4 TRBD2 many TGTGCCAGCAGTTTAGCGCTGGGCGGGAGATACACAGATACGCAGTATTTT CASSLALGGRYTDTQYF
TRBJ1-1 TRBV18 TRBD1 many TGTGCCAGCTCACCGCTACAGGGGGAGGGAACTGAAGCTTTCTTT CASSPLQGEGTEAFF